A selection of T cell receptor beta chains follows, all from one sample in a study of T cells in Graves' hyperthyroidism and ophthalmopathy. TCRdb called the multiplex PCR reads again in MiXCR, with one record for every CDR3 protein. The sample includes nearly 600,000 distinct CDR3 sequences, about 15% of them seen just once. The specimen sequenced was blood. Every receptor here comes from a woman younger than 45 with Graves' hyperthyroidism that later progressed to Graves' ophthalmopathy. Each CDR3 is given with its conserved first and last residue. The D gene is left open where the match is weak. Clone size is stated in some rows and not others, as once, few, many or a class when expanded.

>TRBV11-2|.|TRBJ2-1|.
CASSFGTRPSEQFF
TGTGCCAGCAGCTTTGGGACTCGGCCCAGTGAGCAGTTCTTC
>TRBV24-1|.|TRBJ2-2|TRBD2
CATSDLQVAGGTGELFF
TGTGCCACCAGTGATTTGCAGGTAGCGGGAGGTACCGGGGAGCTGTTTTTT
>TRBV13|.|TRBJ2-5|.
CASSLERGAGTQYF
TGTGCCAGCAGCTTAGAAAGAGGGGCTGGGACCCAGTACTTC
>TRBV6-1|many|TRBJ2-5|TRBD2
CASSQRRGGETQYF
TGTGCCAGCAGTCAAAGACGGGGGGGAGAGACCCAGTACTTC
>TRBV20-1|many|TRBJ2-1|.
CSTHGGVAGEGQFF
TGCAGCACTCATGGAGGAGTTGCCGGCGAGGGGCAGTTCTTC
>TRBV24-1|many|TRBJ2-1|TRBD2
CATSGQLAGGRYNEQFF
TGTGCCACCAGTGGCCAACTAGCGGGAGGGCGGTACAATGAGCAGTTCTTC
>TRBV19|.|TRBJ1-1|TRBD1
CASIRGTGAPEAFF
TGTGCCAGTATCCGGGGGACAGGGGCTCCTGAAGCTTTCTTT
>TRBV6-1|.|TRBJ2-7|TRBD1
CASSEDWTGGSYEQYF
TGTGCCAGCAGTGAAGATTGGACAGGGGGTTCCTACGAGCAGTACTTC
>TRBV12-3/TRBV12-4|many|TRBJ1-1|.
CASSLFSPNTEAFF
TGTGCCAGCAGTTTATTTAGCCCTAACACTGAAGCTTTCTTT
>TRBV24-1|many|TRBJ2-5|TRBD1
CATSEHTGTGVEETQYF
TGTGCCACCAGTGAACATACCGGGACAGGGGTAGAAGAGACCCAGTACTTC
>TRBV20-1|many|TRBJ2-1|TRBD2
CSAPGTSGRGEQFF
TGCAGTGCGCCCGGGACTAGCGGGAGAGGTGAGCAGTTCTTC
>TRBV20-1|few|TRBJ2-6|.
CSARVRDFLPSGANVLTF
TGCAGTGCTAGAGTCCGGGACTTCTTACCCTCTGGGGCCAACGTCCTGACTTTC
>TRBV2|many|TRBJ2-3|.
CASSALPRGDTQYF
TGTGCCAGCAGTGCTTTACCCAGGGGAGATACGCAGTATTTT
>TRBV12-3/TRBV12-4|many|TRBJ2-5|TRBD1
CASSEGGPPETQYF
TGTGCCAGCAGCGAAGGGGGCCCCCCAGAGACCCAGTACTTC
>TRBV9|.|TRBJ2-1|TRBD1
CASSSGLGQGSYNEQFF
TGTGCCAGCAGCTCCGGACTGGGACAGGGATCCTACAATGAGCAGTTCTTC
>TRBV18|many|TRBJ1-1|.
CASSPRRENTEAFF
TGTGCCAGCTCACCACGCAGGGAGAACACTGAAGCTTTCTTT
>TRBV6-2/TRBV6-3|many|TRBJ2-1|.
CASSTPYNEQFF
TGTGCCAGCAGTACACCCTACAATGAGCAGTTCTTC
>TRBV19|many|TRBJ1-2|TRBD1
CASAPGQGNGNYGYTF
TGTGCCAGTGCCCCGGGACAGGGGAACGGGAACTATGGCTACACCTTC
>TRBV6-1|many|TRBJ2-1|TRBD2
CASTPGTSGYNEQFF
TGTGCCAGCACCCCCGGGACTAGCGGCTACAATGAGCAGTTCTTC
>TRBV19|many|TRBJ1-1|TRBD1
CASSFWQGGMDTEAFF
TGTGCCAGTAGTTTTTGGCAGGGGGGGATGGACACTGAAGCTTTCTTT
>TRBV6-1|.|TRBJ1-2|TRBD1
CASSRLGQAYGYTF
TGTGCCAGCAGTCGCCTGGGACAGGCCTATGGCTACACCTTC
>TRBV6-1|.|TRBJ2-5|TRBD2
CAIGLAGETQYF
TGTGCCATTGGACTAGCGGGAGAGACCCAGTACTTC